A single sample is the source of the 28 T cell receptor beta chains below, sequenced in a study of cytomegalovirus exposure and HLA in healthy donors. 13 Jbeta primers and 60 Vbeta primers were used for the PCR. Profiling relied on immunoSEQ multiplex PCR, and the TCRdb table lists in-frame clones only, not all of them. The sample has approximately 140,000 clones, 79% seen once; the top ten hold roughly 6%. The sample taken for sequencing was PBMCs. The source of these receptors is a middle-aged man in good health and CMV-seropositive.

The V and J genes are TRBV7-8 and TRBJ2-7; the D gene is possibly TRBD2 (6 bases). V was clipped by 5 bases and J by 3 bases, with 14 bases between them. This CDR3 spans 14 amino acids. Per germline, CDR1 SGHVS and CDR2 FQNEAQ. The CDR3 is CASSDGGQYYEQYF. CDR3 nucleotide sequence: TGTGCCAGCAGCGACGGGGGTCAGTACTACGAGCAGTACTTC.

The genes are TRBV5-1 and TRBJ2-1; 7 nucleotides agree with TRBD1. Per the germline V gene, CDR1 is SGHRS and CDR2 is YFSETQ. V shed 1 base and J 7 bases; nucleotides not matched to a gene: 11. The CDR3 has 16 amino acids. CDR3 sequence (DNA): TGCGCCAGCAGCTTGACAGGGGCAATTGGTGGGAATGAGCAGTTCTTC. It specifies CASSLTGAIGGNEQFF. Full variable domain (outside the CDR3, taken from reference TRBV5-1 and TRBJ2-1): KAGVTQTPRYLIKTRGQQVTLSCSPISGHRSVSWYQQTPGQGLQFLFEYFSETQRNKGNFPGRFSGRQFSNSRSEMNVSTLELGDSALYLCASSLTGAIGGNEQFFGPGTRLTVL.

The rearrangement links TRBV10-1 to TRBJ2-7, with TRBD1 as a possible D gene (5 bases). The CDR3 is 13 residues long. The germline V gene has CDR1 WNHNN and CDR2 SYGVQD (reference sequence). Trimming took 6 bases from V and 5 from J, leaving 14 bases between them. The CDR3 protein is CASSLRVTHEQYF. The CDR3 bases are TGCGCCAGCAGCCTCAGGGTAACCCACGAGCAGTACTTC.

This CDR3 is CASSSDSKKQYF. The DNA for the CDR3 is TGTGCCAGCAGCTCAGACAGTAAGAAGCAGTACTTC. The chain recombines TRBV7-2 with TRBJ2-5; D is possibly TRBD1 (5 bases). CDR3 length: 12 residues. Germline loops: CDR1 SGHTA, CDR2 FQGNSA. V lost 4 bases and J 11 bases, leaving 14 bases between the germline ends.

The chain is built from TRBV18 and TRBJ1-4; possibly TRBD1 for D (5 bases). CDR3 length: 15 residues. Trimming stripped 3 bases from V and 2 bases from J, with 10 bases between. CDR1 is KGHSH and CDR2 is LQKENI in the germline V gene. The CDR3 reads CASSPDRLTNEKLFF. For the CDR3, the DNA is TGTGCCAGCTCACCCGACAGACTGACTAATGAAAAACTGTTTTTT.

The V call is TRBV10-3, the J call TRBJ2-5; 12 positions agree with TRBD1. The end of the DNA fits TRBJ2-7 better, so the J call may be wrong. The CDR3 runs 15 residues. Germline-derived CDR1 and CDR2 are ENHRY and SYGVKD. The CDR3 nucleotides are TGTGCCATCAGTCAGGCGGGACAGGGGGCTCCCGAGCAGTACTTC. Translation gives CAISQAGQGAPEQYF.

The chain is built from TRBV7-2 and TRBJ2-1; no reliable D call. Germline CDR1 SGHTA, CDR2 FQGNSA. V was trimmed by 4 bases and J by 5 bases, leaving 15 bases between them. This CDR3 comprises 15 residues. This CDR3 is CASSSTASRNNEQFF. Written as DNA, the CDR3 is TGTGCCAGCAGCTCAACCGCTTCCAGAAACAATGAGCAGTTCTTC.

V and J are TRBV5-1 and TRBJ2-5; 10 nucleotides line up with TRBD2. Germline V gives CDR1 SGHRS, CDR2 YFSETQ. Losses at the gene ends were 4 bases for V and 1 base for J; bases not matched to a gene: 4. The CDR3 contains 15 residues. The CDR3 DNA follows: TGCGCCAGCAGCAGGTGGACTAGCGGCCAAGAGACCCAGTACTTC. Translated, it gives CASSRWTSGQETQYF. Looking up the rest from reference TRBV5-1 and TRBJ2-5 gives the full variable domain: KAGVTQTPRYLIKTRGQQVTLSCSPISGHRSVSWYQQTPGQGLQFLFEYFSETQRNKGNFPGRFSGRQFSNSRSEMNVSTLELGDSALYLCASSRWTSGQETQYFGPGTRLLVL.

This chain joins TRBV2 and TRBJ2-6, with no clear D. Germline V CDR1 and CDR2: SNHLY, FYNNEI. V was clipped by 5 bases and J by 4 bases, with 18 bases between them. The CDR3 is 17 residues long. CDR3: CASSRSTARGGANVLTF. CDR3 in DNA: TGTGCCAGCAGTCGTTCGACCGCCCGAGGAGGGGCCAACGTCCTGACTTTC. The full variable domain, its missing parts supplied by reference TRBV2 and TRBJ2-6, is EPEVTQTPSHQVTQMGQEVILRCVPISNHLYFYWYRQILGQKVEFLVSFYNNEISEKSEIFDDQFSVERPDGSNFTLKIRSTKLEDSAMYFCASSRSTARGGANVLTFGAGSRLTVL.

The gene calls are TRBV6-1 and TRBJ2-3; a weak D match, TRBD1 (5 bases). V shed 2 bases and J shed 4 bases, with 7 bases lying between them. The CDR3 runs 13 residues. Germline assignment: CDR1 MNHNS and CDR2 SASEGT. The DNA for the CDR3 is TGTGCCAGCAGTGAAAGGGGCCCAGATACGCAGTATTTT. It specifies CASSERGPDTQYF.

The chain couples TRBV18 to TRBJ2-7; TRBD1 matches at 11 bases. The CDR3 is 16 amino acids. V trimming: 4 bases; J trimming: 1 base; junction bases outside the gene matches: 6. Germline CDR1 KGHSH, CDR2 LQKENI. The CDR3 reads CASSLRDRGFSYEQYF. The DNA for the CDR3 is TGTGCCAGCTCACTCCGGGACAGGGGGTTTTCCTACGAGCAGTACTTC.

The rearrangement uses TRBV6-4 and TRBJ2-1, with 11 bases matching TRBD2. Germline lookup yields CDR1 MRHNA and CDR2 SNTAGT. This CDR3 spans 15 amino acids. V shed 4 bases, J shed 6 bases, and the junction held 5 bases outside the gene matches. This chain's CDR3 is CASSVLAGVGNEQFF. CDR3 nucleotides: TGTGCCAGCAGTGTACTAGCGGGAGTGGGCAATGAGCAGTTCTTC.

V usage is TRBV10-3 and J usage is TRBJ2-7, with D possibly TRBD2 on 5 matching bases. The V and J ends lost 11 bases and 0 bases respectively, with 14 bases between them. Looked up from germline, CDR1 is ENHRY and CDR2 is SYGVKD. The CDR3 is made up of 13 amino acids. The CDR3 loop reads CAVRGSLSYEQYF. CDR3 in DNA: TGTGCCGTCCGGGGTAGCCTCTCCTACGAGCAGTACTTC.

This clone was counted a few times. V and J are TRBV19 and TRBJ2-3; unclear D gene. Germline V lookup: CDR1 LNHDA, CDR2 SQIVND (reference sequence). Trimming removed 5 bases from V and 0 bases from J, with 6 bases in between. The CDR3 is 13 amino acids. The CDR3 here is CASSVFSTDTQYF. The CDR3 region has the DNA TGTGCCAGTAGTGTCTTTAGCACAGATACGCAGTATTTT.

This sequence joins TRBV18 and TRBJ2-7; tentative D call: TRBD1 (6 bases). V was trimmed by 4 bases and J by 5 bases, leaving 12 bases between them. The CDR3 sequence is 13 residues long. Germline V gives CDR1 KGHSH, CDR2 LQKENI. CDR3 sequence: CASSLGNRDEQYF. The CDR3 bases are TGTGCCAGCTCACTTGGGAACAGGGACGAGCAGTACTTC.

The chain carries TRBV6-6 and TRBJ2-5; D gene uncertain. The DNA matches TRBJ2-7 better at its end, which makes the J call doubtful. This CDR3 is built from 11 residues. The germline CDR1 and CDR2 sequences are MNHNY and SVGAGI (reference sequence). CDR3 sequence (DNA): TGTGCCAGCAGTTACGTCTACGAGCAGTACTTC. Its protein product is CASSYVYEQYF.

This clone was picked up a small number of times. The junction departs from the called germline gene at one end, perhaps through a read error. V gene TRBV4-1 combines with J gene TRBJ2-3; a weak D match, TRBD2 (5 bases). The germline V gene has CDR1 MGHRA and CDR2 YSYEKL. The CDR3 covers 16 residues. CDR3 region: CASSPVGRRRTDMQYF. In DNA, the CDR3 is TGCGCCAGCAGCCCCGTAGGGCGGAGGCGCACAGATATGCAGTATTTT.

The chain combines TRBV2 with TRBJ2-7; the match to TRBD1 covers 8 bases. Germline-derived CDR1 and CDR2 are SNHLY and FYNNEI. J lost 1 base, V lost 7 bases, and 6 bases had no gene match. This CDR3 spans 14 amino acids. In DNA form, the CDR3 reads TGTGCCAGCATTCAGACAGGGGCGTCCTACGAGCAGTACTTC. This sequence encodes CASIQTGASYEQYF.

This clone was seen just once. Here the CDR3 DNA reads TGTGCCAGCAGTTTAGAGTGGGAGACCCAGTACTTC. Amino acids: CASSLEWETQYF. The chain is built from TRBV28 and TRBJ2-5, with unresolved D. Trimming took 2 bases from V and 5 from J, leaving 6 bases between them. The germline V gene encodes CDR1 MDHEN and CDR2 SYDVKM. The CDR3 spans 12 residues. Full variable domain (rest looked up from reference TRBV28 and TRBJ2-5): DVKVTQSSRYLVKRTGEKVFLECVQDMDHENMFWYRQDPGLGLRLIYFSYDVKMKEKGDIPEGYSVSREKKERFSLILESASTNQTSMYLCASSLEWETQYFGPGTRLLVL.

This clone has a handful of counts. The CDR3 sequence is CASSQRPSGSEQYF. CDR3 coding DNA: TGTGCCAGCAGTCAGAGACCCTCCGGGTCCGAGCAGTACTTC. The chain carries TRBV6-1 and TRBJ2-7; the D is unclear. From germline, CDR1 is MNHNS and CDR2 SASEGT. The CDR3 has 14 amino acids. V was pared by 5 bases and J by 6 bases, with 17 bases between.

V is TRBV5-5 and J is TRBJ1-1; D is uncertain. Deletions cut 2 bases from V and 1 base from J, with 9 bases between. Germline CDR1 is SGHKS and CDR2 is YYEKEE (reference sequence). This CDR3 comprises 14 residues. The CDR3, as DNA: TGTGCCAGCAGCTTCACGGTCACGAACACTGAAGCTTTCTTT. As protein: CASSFTVTNTEAFF.

The rearrangement uses TRBV2 and TRBJ2-5; D remains ambiguous. The J call is uncertain, as TRBJ2-7 better fits the DNA end. The V gene's germline CDR1 is SNHLY and CDR2 FYNNEI. The CDR3 runs to 11 residues. DNA of the CDR3: TGTGCCAGCAGCTTACGGTACGAGCAGTACTTC. This codes for CASSLRYEQYF.

This clone was counted only a few times. This rearrangement joins TRBV5-1 to TRBJ1-6; 8 bases are shared with TRBD1. Trimming took 3 bases from V and 9 from J; bases not matched to a gene: 5. The CDR3 runs to 14 residues. Germline CDR1 reads SGHRS; CDR2 reads YFSETQ. The CDR3 DNA reads TGCGCCAGCAGCTCTGGACAGGGATCTTCACCCCTCCACTTT. This sequence encodes CASSSGQGSSPLHF.

The chain employs TRBV5-1 and TRBJ2-7, with 7 bases aligning to TRBD2. V shed 4 bases, J shed 2 bases, and the junction held 12 bases outside the gene matches. The CDR3 is 16 amino acids. CDR1 and CDR2 (germline): SGHRS, YFSETQ. CDR3 nucleotide sequence: TGCGCCAGCAGCATATTAACTAGCGCACAGGCCTACGAGCAGTACTTC. Protein sequence: CASSILTSAQAYEQYF.

The sample holds a few counts of this clone. This chain uses TRBV28 with TRBJ1-3; no firm D call. Germline loops: CDR1 MDHEN, CDR2 SYDVKM. The V end was cut by 3 bases, the J end by 5 bases, with 14 bases between. The CDR3 is 15 residues long. In nucleotides, the CDR3 is TGTGCCAGCAGTTTTCTCGGGGAGGGTCGAAACACCATATATTTT. Translating gives CASSFLGEGRNTIYF.

The chain is built from TRBV5-1 and TRBJ2-1, with 7 positions matching TRBD2. Unmatched junction bases numbered 5, after V lost 4 bases and J lost 1 base. The CDR3 runs 15 residues. Looked up from germline, CDR1 is SGHRS and CDR2 is YFSETQ. This CDR3 is CASSPSGVSYNEQFF. The CDR3 DNA reads as TGCGCCAGCAGCCCTAGCGGTGTATCCTACAATGAGCAGTTCTTC.

The rearrangement uses TRBV6-5 and TRBJ1-2; D is unclear. Germline CDR1 and CDR2: MNHEY and SVGAGI. Trimming removed 2 bases at V and 8 bases at J, with 15 bases between. The CDR3 runs to 14 residues. CDR3 sequence reads: CASSYASGYDGYTF. The CDR3 DNA is TGTGCCAGCAGTTACGCGTCCGGGTATGACGGCTACACCTTC.

This rearrangement joins TRBV5-4 to TRBJ2-7, with 10 nucleotides matching TRBD2. J gave up 3 bases and V 1 base, and 4 bases lay outside the gene matches. The CDR3 is made up of 15 amino acids. Germline V gene sequence: CDR1 SGHNT, CDR2 YYREEE (reference sequence). The CDR3 sequence is CASSLSSGSFYEQYF. The DNA of the CDR3 is TGTGCCAGCAGCTTGTCTAGCGGGAGTTTCTACGAGCAGTACTTC.